The present T cell receptor beta chain was sequenced within a study of cytomegalovirus exposure and HLA in healthy donors. PCR used 60 Vbeta primers and 13 Jbeta primers. Per the original data handling: There were about 80 million unique TCR beta chains by a later count, and about 12 million of them were shared. Assay used: immunoSEQ multiplex PCR; TCRdb lists only in-frame clones, some missing. That table gives V, J and clone size, and the DNA gave D and trimming. Counted here are about 160,000 clones, approximately 85% occurring once; the ten biggest clones make up about 2%. As for the donors, each was a healthy bone marrow donor. Sequenced sample: PBMCs. The receptor was derived from a young man in good health and CMV-seropositive.

The chain's CDR3 is CASSEPSTGYGYTF. In DNA form, the CDR3 reads TGTGCCAGCAGTGAACCCTCCACCGGCTATGGCTACACCTTC. V is TRBV2 and J is TRBJ1-2; D is undetermined. V was clipped by 2 bases and J by 4 bases, with 11 bases between them. CDR3 size: 14 residues. Germline-derived CDR1 and CDR2 are SNHLY and FYNNEI.